These T cell receptor beta chains were read from a single sample in a study of OX40 agonist ivuxolimab in advanced cancers. The repertoire was sequenced with immunoSEQ multiplex PCR; TCRdb's copy has only in-frame clones and lacks some. Of 80,000 or so clones detected, 84% appear once; the ten largest clones hold roughly 25%. The source material was CD4+ or CD8+ T cells sorted from blood, sampled in a trial of the OX40 agonist ivuxolimab. These receptors were obtained from an adult with an advanced solid tumor such as melanoma, head and neck, liver or kidney cancer. CDR3s include the opening cysteine and the closing phenylalanine or tryptophan. A D gene is named only where the DNA matches it firmly. A row's size may be missing; if present it is once, few, many or a size class.

size: once
J: TRBJ1-4
D: TRBD1
V: TRBV19
CDR3: CASSIGRTGAVGKLFF
DNA: TGTGCCAGTAGTATAGGCCGGACAGGGGCGGTCGGAAAACTGTTTTTT

size: .
J: TRBJ1-1
D: .
V: TRBV2
CDR3: CASSLQQGVAEAFF
DNA: TGTGCCAGCAGTCTCCAACAGGGAGTCGCTGAAGCTTTCTTT

size: .
J: TRBJ2-7
D: TRBD2
V: TRBV7-1
CDR3: CASSFRLAGGGRQYF
DNA: TGTGCCAGCAGTTTCCGACTAGCGGGAGGAGGGAGGCAGTACTTC

size: .
J: TRBJ2-1
D: .
V: TRBV27
CDR3: CASSLRVGEQFF
DNA: TGTGCCAGCAGTTTACGGGTTGGTGAGCAGTTCTTC

size: .
J: TRBJ1-2
D: .
V: TRBV6-1
CDR3: CASSESRPNYGYTF
DNA: TGTGCCAGCAGTGAATCCCGGCCTAACTATGGCTACACCTTC

size: .
J: TRBJ2-1
D: .
V: TRBV5-6
CDR3: CASTLGGDNEQFF
DNA: TGTGCCAGCACCCTGGGGGGAGACAATGAGCAGTTCTTC

size: .
J: TRBJ2-3
D: TRBD2
V: TRBV9
CDR3: CASSVTSSNTDTQYF
DNA: TGTGCCAGCAGCGTGACTAGCTCCAACACAGATACGCAGTATTTT

size: .
J: TRBJ2-1
D: TRBD2
V: TRBV10-3
CDR3: CAISESGLAGDEQFF
DNA: TGTGCCATCAGTGAGTCGGGACTAGCGGGCGATGAGCAGTTCTTC

size: .
J: TRBJ1-1
D: .
V: TRBV5-5
CDR3: CASSLGGPGTEAFF
DNA: TGTGCCAGCAGCTTGGGCGGCCCTGGGACTGAAGCTTTCTTT

size: .
J: TRBJ2-7
D: TRBD1
V: TRBV6-1
CDR3: CASSEYRGSNEQYF
DNA: TGTGCCAGCAGTGAATACAGGGGGTCCAACGAGCAGTACTTC

size: few
J: TRBJ2-3
D: .
V: TRBV6-6
CDR3: CATGGGFGTDTQYF
DNA: TGTGCCACAGGTGGCGGGTTCGGCACAGATACGCAGTATTTT

size: .
J: TRBJ2-5
D: .
V: TRBV28
CDR3: CASSLVGLETQYF
DNA: TGTGCCAGCAGTTTAGTAGGGCTTGAGACCCAGTACTTC

size: medium-sized
J: TRBJ2-7
D: .
V: TRBV19
CDR3: CAHRVQPHYEQYF
DNA: TGTGCCCACCGGGTTCAACCGCACTACGAGCAGTACTTC

size: .
J: TRBJ2-2
D: .
V: TRBV4-3
CDR3: CASSQDPLNTGELFF
DNA: TGCGCCAGCAGCCAAGACCCCCTGAACACCGGGGAGCTGTTTTTT

size: .
J: TRBJ2-5
D: TRBD2
V: TRBV7-9
CDR3: CASSLTRVAGDQETQYF
DNA: TGTGCCAGCAGCTTAACGCGCGTAGCGGGAGACCAAGAGACCCAGTACTTC

size: .
J: TRBJ1-3
D: .
V: TRBV29-1
CDR3: CSGSSGNTIYF
DNA: TGCAGCGGAAGCTCTGGAAACACCATATATTTT

size: .
J: TRBJ1-2
D: .
V: TRBV6-1
CDR3: CASILTPGSIYGYTF
DNA: TGTGCCAGCATCCTTACCCCCGGCAGTATCTATGGCTACACCTTC

size: .
J: TRBJ2-5
D: .
V: TRBV18
CDR3: CASSPRFLGDYQETQYF
DNA: TGTGCCAGCTCACCACGTTTTTTAGGAGACTATCAAGAGACCCAGTACTTC